The source of this TCR beta chain is a study of shared clonotypes between healthy human individuals. Study-level points and caveats: Non-shared clonotypes displayed generation probabilities falling below those of clonotypes present in all four donors. Researchers sampled blood only, noting tissue repertoires likely differ. The study generally estimated greater richness for naive than memory subsets.

Memory CD4+ cells were the fraction left after CD45RA+ naive selection. In regard to this clone: Its antigen is still unknown.

TCRdb's copy holds only in-frame clones and misses some; the assay was immunoSEQ multiplex PCR. The top ten hold about 0.52% of the sample, which has approximately 1.1 million clones, around 78% seen once. Sequenced: memory CD4+ T cells from PBMCs. Subset described: CD45RA-negative fraction. This sequence was found in a man aged 18 to 29 in good health. Some clones in this sample may be carry-over from other donors' samples.

CDR3 DNA sequence: TGTGCCAGCAGCGGAGAACTTACAGGGCTCACCTACGAGCAGTACTTC. Translation gives CASSGELTGLTYEQYF. This chain connects TRBV11-3 to TRBJ2-7; D is possibly TRBD1 (6 bases). Trimming pared 5 bases from V and 2 bases from J, leaving 19 bases between. From germline, CDR1 is SGHNT and CDR2 YENEEA. The CDR3 contains 16 residues.